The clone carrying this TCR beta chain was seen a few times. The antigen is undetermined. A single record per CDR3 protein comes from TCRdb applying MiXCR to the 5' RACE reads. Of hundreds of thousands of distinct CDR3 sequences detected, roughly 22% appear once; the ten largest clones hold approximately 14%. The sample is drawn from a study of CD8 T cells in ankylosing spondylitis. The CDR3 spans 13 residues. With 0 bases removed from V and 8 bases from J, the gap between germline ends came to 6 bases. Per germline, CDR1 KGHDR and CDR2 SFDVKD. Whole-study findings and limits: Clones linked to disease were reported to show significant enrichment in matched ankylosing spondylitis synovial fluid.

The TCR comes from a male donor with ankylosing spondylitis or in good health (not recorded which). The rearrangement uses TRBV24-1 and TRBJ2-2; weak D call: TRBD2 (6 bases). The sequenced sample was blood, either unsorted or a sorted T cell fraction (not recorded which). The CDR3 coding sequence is TGTGCCACCAGTGATTTGGCGGGGGGGGAGCTGTTTTTT. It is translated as CATSDLAGGELFF.